This T cell receptor beta chain stems from a study of T cells in Graves' hyperthyroidism and ophthalmopathy (dated by TCRdb to 2018 to 2020). Regarding the complete study: Peripheral blood samples were taken at the time of initial diagnosis, prior to any treatment. Once sampling was done, hyperthyroidism patients were given methimazole at a starting dose of 30 mg daily, whereas ophthalmopathy patients were given high-dose intravenous methylprednisolone. According to the paper, TCR Vbeta CDR3 sequencing was carried out on over 130 peripheral blood samples, which came from under 50 ophthalmopathy, roughly 75 hyperthyroidism and some 17 progressor patients. The roughly 100 discovery patients were randomly split 7:3 into training and test sets. To identify TCR V-J signatures that set the groups apart, the researchers used a discovery cohort of more than 95 patients, made up of fewer than 50 with Graves' ophthalmopathy and about 60 with stable Graves' hyperthyroidism. Prospective prediction of ophthalmopathy was tested in an independent validation cohort consisting of 18 to 20 hyperthyroidism patients and some 15 patients who later progressed to ophthalmopathy. In roughly six Graves' hyperthyroidism patients, the study also compared T-cell repertoires from thyroid tissue with T-cell repertoires from blood.

Stable Graves' hyperthyroidism was defined as the absence of progression to ophthalmopathy over 18 months of follow-up. Hyperthyroidism patients were newly diagnosed, had a disease duration of under 2 months, and were aged 18 to 65 years. Exclusion was applied to patients with uncontrolled infections, other autoimmune diseases, pregnancy or lactation. Clinical symptoms, serum thyroxine and TRAb, thyroid ultrasound, and orbital computed tomography formed the basis for the diagnoses. PBMCs were separated from roughly 10 ml of fresh peripheral blood using Ficoll-Paque density gradient centrifugation. Total RNA was extracted using Trizol reagent, and RNA quality was assessed on an Agilent 2100 Bioanalyzer. At least ten counts were recorded for this clonotype. No antigen is known for it. Since a much larger clone is just one base distant, this may be a read error. Results the study describes overall, beyond this receptor: Blood samples also contained most of the expanded thyroid clonotypes (frequency above 0.001), which suggests that blood repertoires may reflect thyroid immune responses. In cross-validation, a model built on a 13 V-J signature told ophthalmopathy apart from stable hyperthyroidism with under 90% sensitivity and roughly 82% specificity, and in testing the same model reached 80%/75%. In validation, the model predicted progression to ophthalmopathy a median of roughly 6.5 months before onset, with over 60% sensitivity and about 72% specificity. No statistical method was used to fix the sample size in advance, and group allocation was not hidden from the investigators.

From a lookup of the germline V gene, CDR1 and CDR2 are SGHNT and YENEEA. Its CDR3 holds 12 amino acids, cysteine through phenylalanine. Of all the DNA, just the CDR3 is kept, 36 bases in frame from base 1. V is reduced by 5 bases and J by 0 bases, leaving a spacing of 4 bases between them. The TCR beta CDR3 regions were amplified from RNA transcripts. A first-round RT-PCR of the TCR CDR3 used the HTBI primer set with the Qiagen OneStep RT-PCR kit. The libraries were constructed in a second round of multiplex PCR and then size-selected and purified. Libraries were sequenced paired-end with 100 bp reads on an Illumina HiSeq2000. Turning to the authors' computational methods: SOAPnuke was used to process the raw data, throwing out any read that contained adapters or uncalled bases, had a mean Phred below 15, or lacked an exact constant-primer or identifier match. COPE v1.2.5 was used to merge high-quality paired reads, and clonotypes were defined as unique nucleotide sequences. MiTCR v1.1 was used to align the clonotypes against IMGT TRBV, TRBD and TRBJ reference segments. The analysis included only V-J combinations with a frequency above 0.0001, which together covered 98% to 99.2% of the repertoires. A TCS score was defined as the ratio between F50 (clonal expansion) and ExV (chaos), using BLOSUM62-based TCRdist between CDR3 peptides within each V-J. Welch's t-statistics and random forest reduced 500 to 550 V-J features to roughly 13, which were used in a naive Bayes classifier (R e1071). The public sequencing data were trimmed at Q25 with fastp and processed into clonotypes with MiXCR by TCRdb, which kept only in-frame beta chains. Every entry covers one CDR3 protein and lists the most common genes and DNA from its rows. The V and J calls were not made by the authors but by TCRdb's processing. This sample gives approximately 520,000 distinct CDR3 sequences in total; around 20% of them show up just once. 26% of the sample lies in the top ten.

The chain joins TRBV11-3 to TRBJ1-1, with no confidently assigned D gene. Source material: blood. This receptor was obtained from a man between 18 and 35 years old with Graves' hyperthyroidism. The DNA reads TGTGCCAGCAGCAATATGAACACTGAAGCTTTCTTT. It is translated as CASSNMNTEAFF.